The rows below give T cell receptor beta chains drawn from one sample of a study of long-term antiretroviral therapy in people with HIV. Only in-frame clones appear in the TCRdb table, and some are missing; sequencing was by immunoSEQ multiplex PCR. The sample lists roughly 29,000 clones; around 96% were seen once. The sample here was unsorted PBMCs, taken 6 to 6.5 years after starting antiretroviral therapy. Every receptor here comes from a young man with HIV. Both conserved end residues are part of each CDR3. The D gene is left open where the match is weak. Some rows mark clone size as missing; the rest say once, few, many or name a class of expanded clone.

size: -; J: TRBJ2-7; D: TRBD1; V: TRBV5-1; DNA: TGCGCCAGCAGCTCGGGACAGCCCTTTAGTGGCGAGCAGTACTTC; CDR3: CASSSGQPFSGEQYF
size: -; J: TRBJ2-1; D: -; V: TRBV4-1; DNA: TGCGCCAGCAGCCCGTGGACTGCTACAAGCGAGCAGTTCTTC; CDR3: CASSPWTATSEQFF
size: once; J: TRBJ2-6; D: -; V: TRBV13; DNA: TGTGCCAGCAGCTCCGGGGGGCAGGCCAATGGGGCCAACGTCCTGACTTTC; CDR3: CASSSGGQANGANVLTF
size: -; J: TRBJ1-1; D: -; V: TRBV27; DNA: TGTGCCAGCAGTTTAGTTGAAGGGGGTGCGAACACTGAAGCTTTCTTT; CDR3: CASSLVEGGANTEAFF
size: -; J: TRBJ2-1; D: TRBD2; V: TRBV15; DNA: TGTGCCACCAGCAGAGAAGCCCTCGCGACTAGCGGGGGGGCCTTTAACAATGAGCAGTTCTTC; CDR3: CATSREALATSGGAFNNEQFF
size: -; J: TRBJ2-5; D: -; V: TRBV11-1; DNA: TGTGCCAGCAGCTTAGGGAGGATTCGGACAGCCGAAGAGACCCAGTACTTC; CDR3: CASSLGRIRTAEETQYF
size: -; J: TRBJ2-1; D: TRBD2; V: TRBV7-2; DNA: TGTGCCAGCAGCCAGAGGCCCATCTGGGCGGGGGGGGGACGAAATGAGCAGTTCTTC; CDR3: CASSQRPIWAGGGRNEQFF
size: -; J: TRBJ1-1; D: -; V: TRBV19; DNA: TGTGCCAGTAGTAGAAGGGGAAGTGGTAGCACTGAAGCTTTCTTT; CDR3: CASSRRGSGSTEAFF
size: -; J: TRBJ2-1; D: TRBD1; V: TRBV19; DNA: TGTGCCAGTAGTACCCGGACAGGGGGCATAGATGAGCAGTTCTTC; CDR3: CASSTRTGGIDEQFF
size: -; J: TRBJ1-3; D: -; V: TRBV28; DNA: TGTGCCAGCAGTTTAAGGGGGGGCTCTGTTGGAAACACCATATATTTT; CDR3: CASSLRGGSVGNTIYF
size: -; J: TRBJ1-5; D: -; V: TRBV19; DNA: TGTGCCAGTAGTATAGGGTGGGGGGAAAGCAATCAGCCCCAGCATTTT; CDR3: CASSIGWGESNQPQHF
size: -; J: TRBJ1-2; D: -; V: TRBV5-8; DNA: TGTGCCAGCAGCTTGACGATCCGGGGGGCTAGTAACTATGGCTACACCTTC; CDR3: CASSLTIRGASNYGYTF
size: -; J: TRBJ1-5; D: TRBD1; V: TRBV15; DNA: TGTGCCACCAGGAGAGGGGGGGGTGGGACAGATAATCAGCCCCAGCATTTT; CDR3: CATRRGGGGTDNQPQHF
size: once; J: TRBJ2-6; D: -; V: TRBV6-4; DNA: TGTGCCAGCAGTGACGCTTTCGGGGCCAACGTCCTGACTTTC; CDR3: CASSDAFGANVLTF
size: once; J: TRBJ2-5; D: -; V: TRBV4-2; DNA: TGTGCCAGCAGCCAAGAGACACCGGGACTTCTAGAAGAGACCCAGTACTTC; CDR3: CASSQETPGLLEETQYF
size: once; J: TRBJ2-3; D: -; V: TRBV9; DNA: TGTGCCAGCAGCGTAGACGCAGATACGCAGTATTTT; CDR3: CASSVDADTQYF
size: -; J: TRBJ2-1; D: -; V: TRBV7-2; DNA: TGTGCCAGCAGCTTAGGACTAGGGACCTACAATGAGCAGTTCTTC; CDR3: CASSLGLGTYNEQFF
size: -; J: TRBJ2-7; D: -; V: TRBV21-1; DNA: TGTGCCAGCAGCAACCCGGGACTACTCTACGAGCAGTACTTC; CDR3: CASSNPGLLYEQYF
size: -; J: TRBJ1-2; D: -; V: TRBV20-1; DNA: TGCAGTGCCCCACCTGGCTACACCTTC; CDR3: CSAPPGYTF
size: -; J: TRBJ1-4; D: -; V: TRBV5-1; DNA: TGCGCCAGCCATTACTCCCCCAATGAAAAACTGTTTTTT; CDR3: CASHYSPNEKLFF
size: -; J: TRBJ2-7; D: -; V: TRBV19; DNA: TGTGCCAGCCCCAGGGAGAACCTTCCCTACGAGCAGTACTTC; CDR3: CASPRENLPYEQYF
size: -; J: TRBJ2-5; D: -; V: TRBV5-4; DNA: TGTGCCAGCAGCTTGGGCACGGAAAGGGAGACCCAGTACTTC; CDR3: CASSLGTERETQYF
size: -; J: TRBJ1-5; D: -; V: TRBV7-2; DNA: TGTGCCAGCAGCCCGCAGGGGCAGCCCCAGCATTTT; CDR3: CASSPQGQPQHF
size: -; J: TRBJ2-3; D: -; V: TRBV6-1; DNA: TGTGCCAGTGCCCCCCCCTGGCGGGGAGATACGCAGTATTTT; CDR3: CASAPPWRGDTQYF
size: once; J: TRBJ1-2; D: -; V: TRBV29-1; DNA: TGCAGCGTAACAGGGAACTATGGCTACACCTTC; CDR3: CSVTGNYGYTF
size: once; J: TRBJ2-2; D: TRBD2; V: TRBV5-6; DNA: TGTGCCAGCAGCTTCGGGACTAGCGGTGTAGCGGAGCTGTTTTTT; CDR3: CASSFGTSGVAELFF
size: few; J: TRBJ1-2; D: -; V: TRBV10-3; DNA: TGTGCCATCAGGGCTGGCTACACCTTC; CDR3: CAIRAGYTF
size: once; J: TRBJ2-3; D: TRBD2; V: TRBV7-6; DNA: TGTGCCAGCAGCTTTTTTTTAGGGGAGCGGGGTAGCACAGATACGCAGTATTTT; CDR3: CASSFFLGERGSTDTQYF
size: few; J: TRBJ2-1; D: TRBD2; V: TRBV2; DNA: TGTGCCAGCAGTGAATTGGTTTCTAGCGGGGCCTACAATGAGCAGTTCTTC; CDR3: CASSELVSSGAYNEQFF
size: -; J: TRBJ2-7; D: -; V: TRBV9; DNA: TGTGCCAGCAGCGGGGACGGGTACGAGCAGTACTTC; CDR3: CASSGDGYEQYF
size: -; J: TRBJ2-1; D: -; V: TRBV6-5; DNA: TGTGCCAGCACCCTATCCTGGGGTTCGGGCAATGAGCAGTTCTTC; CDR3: CASTLSWGSGNEQFF
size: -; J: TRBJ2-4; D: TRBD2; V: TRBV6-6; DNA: TGTGCCAGCTGGGGGACTAGCGGCAAGTACTTC; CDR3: CASWGTSGKYF
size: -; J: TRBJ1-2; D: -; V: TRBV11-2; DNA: TGTGCCAGCAGCTTAAACTTCTATGGCTACACCTTC; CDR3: CASSLNFYGYTF
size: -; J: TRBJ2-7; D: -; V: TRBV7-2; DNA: TGTGCCAGCAGCTTAGCTAAAACCTACGAGCAGTACTTC; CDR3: CASSLAKTYEQYF
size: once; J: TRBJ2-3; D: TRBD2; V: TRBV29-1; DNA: TGCAGCGTTGCCCCAGGGACTAGCGAACGCACAGATACGCAGTATTTT; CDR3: CSVAPGTSERTDTQYF
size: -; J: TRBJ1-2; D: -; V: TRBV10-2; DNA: TGCGCCAGCGTGGGTCTACCTAACTATGGCTACACCTTC; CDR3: CASVGLPNYGYTF
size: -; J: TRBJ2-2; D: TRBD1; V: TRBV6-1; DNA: TGTGCCAGCAGTGGGGACAGATACACCGGGGAGCTGTTTTTT; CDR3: CASSGDRYTGELFF
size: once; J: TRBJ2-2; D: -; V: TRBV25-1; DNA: TGTGCCAGCAGTGTGTCTAACACCGGGGAGCTGTTTTTT; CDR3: CASSVSNTGELFF
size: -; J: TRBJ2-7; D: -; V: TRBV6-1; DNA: TGTGCCAGCAGGGGGGAGGACCTGGGGTACGAGCAGTACTTC; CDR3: CASRGEDLGYEQYF
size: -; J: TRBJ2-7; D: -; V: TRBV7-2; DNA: TGTGCCAGCAGCTTAGTCCACGAGCAGTACTTC; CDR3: CASSLVHEQYF
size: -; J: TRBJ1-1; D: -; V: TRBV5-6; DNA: TGTGCCAGCAGCCTTTGGACAGCCCAGAACACTGAAGCTTTCTTT; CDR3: CASSLWTAQNTEAFF
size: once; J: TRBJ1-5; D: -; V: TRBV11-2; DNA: TGTGCCAGCAGCTTAGGGACCAATCAGCCCCAGCATTTT; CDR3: CASSLGTNQPQHF
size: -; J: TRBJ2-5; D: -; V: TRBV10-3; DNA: TGTGCCACCGCAGGGGGGCAGCGGGAGACCCAGTACTTC; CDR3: CATAGGQRETQYF
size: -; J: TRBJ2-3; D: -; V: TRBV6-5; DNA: TGTGCCAGCTGCGGAAACACAGATACGCAGTATTTT; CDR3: CASCGNTDTQYF
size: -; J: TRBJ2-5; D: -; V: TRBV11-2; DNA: TGTGCCAGCAGCTTAGATCGGGCCCAGTACTTC; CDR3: CASSLDRAQYF
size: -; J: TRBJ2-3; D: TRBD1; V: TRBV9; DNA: TGTGCCAGCAGCGCCGACAGGGGCACAGATACGCAGTATTTT; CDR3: CASSADRGTDTQYF
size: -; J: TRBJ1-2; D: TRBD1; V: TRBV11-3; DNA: TGTGCCAGCAGCTTAGACCCGGGACAGAACTATGGCTACACCTTC; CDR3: CASSLDPGQNYGYTF
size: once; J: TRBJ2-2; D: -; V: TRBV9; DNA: TGTGCCAGCAGCGTAGCGACTAGGGCCGGGGAGCTGTTTTTT; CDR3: CASSVATRAGELFF
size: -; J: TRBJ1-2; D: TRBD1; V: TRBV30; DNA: TGTGCCTGGAGGGGGACAGGGGGCTATGGCTACACCTTC; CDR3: CAWRGTGGYGYTF
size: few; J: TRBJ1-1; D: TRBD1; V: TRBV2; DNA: TGTGCCAGCAGCCCCAAGGACAGGTACACTGAAGCTTTCTTT; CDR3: CASSPKDRYTEAFF
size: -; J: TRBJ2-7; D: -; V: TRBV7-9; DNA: TGTGCCAGCAGCTTCGGGCACCTCCCCTACGAGCAGTACTTC; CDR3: CASSFGHLPYEQYF
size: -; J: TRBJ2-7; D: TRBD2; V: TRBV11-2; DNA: TGTGCCAGCAGGGGGACGGGGGGAACCTACGAGCAGTACTTC; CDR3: CASRGTGGTYEQYF
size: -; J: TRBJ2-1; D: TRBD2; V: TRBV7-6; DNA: TGTGCCAGCAGCTCACCGGGACTAGCTTATGAGCAGTTCTTC; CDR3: CASSSPGLAYEQFF